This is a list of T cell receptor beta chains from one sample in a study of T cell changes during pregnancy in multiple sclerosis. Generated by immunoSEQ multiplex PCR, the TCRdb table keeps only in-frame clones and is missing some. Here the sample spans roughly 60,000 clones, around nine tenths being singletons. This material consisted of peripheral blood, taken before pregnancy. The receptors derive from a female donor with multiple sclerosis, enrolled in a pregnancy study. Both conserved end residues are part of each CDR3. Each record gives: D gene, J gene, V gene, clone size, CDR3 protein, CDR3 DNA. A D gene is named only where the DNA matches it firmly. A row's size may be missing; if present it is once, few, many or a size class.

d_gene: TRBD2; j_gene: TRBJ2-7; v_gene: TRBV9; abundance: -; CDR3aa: CASSGGGGRGFYEQYF; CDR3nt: TGTGCCAGCAGCGGGGGCGGAGGGAGGGGATTCTACGAGCAGTACTTC
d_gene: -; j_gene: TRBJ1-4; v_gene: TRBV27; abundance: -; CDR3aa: CASSFLGSNEKLFF; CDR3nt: TGTGCCAGCAGTTTTCTCGGGAGTAATGAAAAACTGTTTTTT
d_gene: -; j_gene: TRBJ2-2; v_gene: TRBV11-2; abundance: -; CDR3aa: CASSQGLRTGELFF; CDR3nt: TGTGCCAGCAGCCAGGGACTCCGCACCGGGGAGCTGTTTTTT
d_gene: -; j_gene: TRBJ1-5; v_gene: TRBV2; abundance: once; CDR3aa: CASSERGGQPQHF; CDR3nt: TGTGCCAGCAGTGAACGGGGAGGCCAGCCCCAGCATTTT
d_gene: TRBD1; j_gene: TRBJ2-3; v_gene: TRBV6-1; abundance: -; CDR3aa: CASRPGQPYPQYF; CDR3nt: TGTGCCAGCAGGCCGGGACAGCCATATCCGCAGTATTTT
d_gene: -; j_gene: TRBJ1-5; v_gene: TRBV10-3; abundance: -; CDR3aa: CAISHRDMFGNQPQHF; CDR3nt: TGTGCCATCAGTCACCGAGACATGTTTGGCAATCAGCCCCAGCATTTT
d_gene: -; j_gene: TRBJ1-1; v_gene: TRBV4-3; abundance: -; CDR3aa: CASSQAGEANTEAFF; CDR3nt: TGCGCCAGCAGCCAGGCGGGGGAGGCGAACACTGAAGCTTTCTTT
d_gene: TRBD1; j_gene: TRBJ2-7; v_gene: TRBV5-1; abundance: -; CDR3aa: CASSPGTGAISYEQYF; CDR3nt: TGCGCCAGCAGCCCGGGGACAGGGGCAATATCCTACGAGCAGTACTTC
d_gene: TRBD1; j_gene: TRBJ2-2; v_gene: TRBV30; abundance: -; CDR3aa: CAWSVGDRVSTGELFF; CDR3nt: TGTGCCTGGAGTGTAGGGGACAGGGTGTCTACCGGGGAGCTGTTTTTT
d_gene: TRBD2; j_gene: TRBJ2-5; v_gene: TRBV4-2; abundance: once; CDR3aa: CASSPGGGTGETQYF; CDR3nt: TGTGCCAGCAGTCCCGGGGGGGGGACTGGAGAGACCCAGTACTTC
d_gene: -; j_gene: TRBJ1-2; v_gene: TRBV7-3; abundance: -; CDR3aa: CASSFTGFGGYTF; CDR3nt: TGTGCCAGCAGCTTCACAGGGTTCGGTGGCTACACCTTC
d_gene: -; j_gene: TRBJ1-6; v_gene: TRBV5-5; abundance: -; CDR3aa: CASSLWGRNSPLHF; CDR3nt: TGTGCCAGCAGCTTGTGGGGGCGGAATTCACCCCTCCACTTT
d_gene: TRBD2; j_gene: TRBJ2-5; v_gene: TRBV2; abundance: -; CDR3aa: CASSEKRGWQETQYF; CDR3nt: TGTGCCAGCAGTGAGAAGCGGGGGTGGCAAGAGACCCAGTACTTC
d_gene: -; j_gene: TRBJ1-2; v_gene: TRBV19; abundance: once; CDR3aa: CASRTGSSSYGYTF; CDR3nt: TGTGCCAGCAGAACCGGGTCTTCCTCCTATGGCTACACCTTC
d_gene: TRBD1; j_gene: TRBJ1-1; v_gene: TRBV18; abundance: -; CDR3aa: CASSTGQVTEAFF; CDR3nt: TGTGCCAGCTCAACTGGACAGGTTACTGAAGCTTTCTTT